The 14 T cell receptor beta chains below were found in one sample sequenced in a study of blood T cell repertoires in COVID-19. Measured with immunoSEQ multiplex PCR; TCRdb has only the in-frame clones, and not every one. The sample yields 150,000 to 180,000 clones, roughly 83% seen once. The sample taken for sequencing was peripheral blood. The origin of the receptors is a woman in her sixties or seventies with COVID-19, enrolled during active disease.

This clone was seen a single time. The V and J genes are TRBV30 and TRBJ1-5, with D possibly being TRBD1 (5 bases). The CDR3 is made up of 13 amino acids. The V and J ends lost 3 bases and 2 bases respectively, with 8 bases between them. The germline gives CDR1 GTSNPN, CDR2 SVGIG (reference sequence). Here the CDR3 reads CAWSGGGNQPQHF. The DNA of the CDR3 is TGTGCCTGGAGCGGGGGAGGCAATCAGCCCCAGCATTTT.

This chain links TRBV3-1 (or the pseudogene TRBV3-2) with TRBJ1-5; 11 nucleotides line up with TRBD1. CDR1 and CDR2 from the germline V gene are LGHDT and YNNKEL (reference sequence). V dropped 4 bases and J dropped 2; count of bases not matched to a gene: 1. The CDR3 length is 15 residues. CDR3 nucleotides: TGTGCCAGCAGCCGGGGACAGGGGGGCAATCAGCCCCAGCATTTT. Its protein product is CASSRGQGGNQPQHF.

This clone was observed a single time. The CDR3 DNA reads as TGTGCCAGCAGCAAAGGGGAGTGCTTAGCTGACGAGCAGTACGTC. This gives the protein CASSKGECLADEQYV. The chain links TRBV21-1 to TRBJ2-7; the table's D call, TRBD2, has no DNA check behind it. TRBV21-1 is tagged as a pseudogene. The CDR3 is 15 amino acids.

The chain links TRBV2 to TRBJ2-5; 9 bases agree with TRBD2. CDR1 and CDR2 from the germline V gene are SNHLY and FYNNEI. V lost 4 bases, J lost 5 bases, and 14 bases stayed unmatched. The CDR3 is 17 amino acids. In nucleotides, the CDR3 is TGTGCCAGCAGTGCCCCAGGGGGTAGCGGGGGAGGGGAGACCCAGTACTTC. Amino acid sequence: CASSAPGGSGGGETQYF.

This clone came up once. The chain joins TRBV25-1 to TRBJ1-3; TRBD1 aligns across 9 bases. Trimming cost V 2 bases and J 4 bases; bases outside gene matches: 6. The germline V gene encodes CDR1 MGHDK and CDR2 SYGVNS. This CDR3 is built from 16 residues. DNA for the CDR3: TGTGCCAGCAGTGAAGCACACGGGACAGGGGGAAACACCATATATTTT. This translates into CASSEAHGTGGNTIYF. Variable domain in full (rest from reference TRBV25-1 and TRBJ1-3): EADIYQTPRYLVIGTGKKITLECSQTMGHDKMYWYQQDPGMELHLIHYSYGVNSTEKGDLSSESTVSRIRTEHFPLTLESARPSHTSQYLCASSEAHGTGGNTIYFGEGSWLTVV.

This chain connects TRBV11-1 to TRBJ1-1; unclear D gene. V lost 4 bases and J 7 bases, leaving 10 bases between the germline ends. This CDR3 contains 12 residues. Germline CDR1 reads SGHAT; CDR2 reads FQDESV (reference sequence). The CDR3 region is CASSSLAGEAFF. Here the CDR3 DNA reads TGTGCCAGCAGCTCCCTGGCAGGTGAAGCTTTCTTT.

The gene calls are TRBV10-3 and TRBJ2-3; 9 nucleotides match TRBD2. This CDR3 is 15 amino acids long. Per germline, CDR1 ENHRY and CDR2 SYGVKD. Trimming took 5 bases from V and 0 from J; bases not matched to a gene: 3. CDR3 in amino acids: CAISISGGSTDTQYF. CDR3 DNA: TGTGCCATCAGTATTAGCGGGGGAAGCACAGATACGCAGTATTTT.

The chain links TRBV5-1 to TRBJ2-2; D might be TRBD1 (6 bases). V lost 0 bases and J lost 5, with 14 bases in between. The CDR3 totals 16 residues. Germline loops: CDR1 SGHRS, CDR2 YFSETQ. The CDR3 sequence: CASSLGGTTGTGELFF. CDR3 DNA: TGCGCCAGCAGCTTGGGGGGGACAACCGGGACCGGGGAGCTGTTTTTT.

This sequence joins TRBV7-6 and TRBJ1-5; possibly TRBD1 for D (6 bases). CDR1 is SGHVS, CDR2 FNYEAQ, per germline. This CDR3 region has 16 residues. The V end was cut by 5 bases, the J end by 0 bases, with 14 bases between. Here the CDR3 DNA reads TGTGCCAGCAGCCTAGGGACATTGGATAGCAATCAGCCCCAGCATTTT. Its protein is CASSLGTLDSNQPQHF.

The DNA for the CDR3 is TGTGCCAGTATAGAGGGATCCTTCACTGAAGCTTTCTTT. It specifies CASIEGSFTEAFF. The chain uses TRBV19 and TRBJ1-1; D remains unclear. The CDR3 is 13 residues long. Trimming took 7 bases from V and 4 from J, leaving 13 bases between them. Germline V gene data show CDR1 as LNHDA and CDR2 as SQIVND (reference sequence).

J is TRBJ1-4 and V is TRBV19; tentatively, D is TRBD1 (5 bases). The CDR3 covers 16 residues. The ends were cut back, 6 bases at V and 3 bases at J, with 17 bases in the middle. The germline V gene encodes CDR1 LNHDA and CDR2 SQIVND (reference sequence). CDR3: CASSGGRGSPNEKLFF. For the CDR3, the DNA is TGTGCCAGTAGCGGGGGACGGGGGTCGCCTAATGAAAAACTGTTTTTT.

The chain couples TRBV3-1 (or the pseudogene TRBV3-2) to TRBJ2-5, with 15 bases matching TRBD2. After removal of 3 bases from V and 5 bases from J, the junction contained 7 bases not matched to a gene. This CDR3 spans 17 amino acids. Per the germline V gene, CDR1 is LGHDT and CDR2 is YNNKEL (reference sequence). The CDR3 coding sequence is TGTGCCAGCAGCCAGCCAGGACTAGCGGGGGGGCAGGAGACCCAGTACTTC. This gives the protein CASSQPGLAGGQETQYF.

V and J are TRBV6-5 and TRBJ1-3; D is perhaps TRBD1 (5 bases). V was clipped by 5 bases and J by 7 bases, with 15 bases between them. The CDR3 sequence is 14 residues long. The germline gives CDR1 MNHEY, CDR2 SVGAGI. CDR3 protein: CASSLLGRANTIYF. The CDR3 region has the DNA TGTGCCAGCAGTCTCCTCGGCAGGGCCAACACCATATATTTT.

This clone was seen just once. The gene calls are TRBV6-5 and TRBJ2-7; D remains ambiguous. Trimming removed 0 bases from V and 6 bases from J, with 12 bases in between. Germline values: CDR1 MNHEY, CDR2 SVGAGI. The CDR3 extends over 14 amino acids. The CDR3 loop is CASSYSRFGGEQYV. CDR3 sequence (DNA): TGTGCCAGCAGTTACTCGAGGTTCGGCGGCGAGCAGTACGTC.